This T cell receptor (beta chain) was found in a study of blood T cell repertoires in COVID-19. Original processing notes: Amplification from reference gene primers served as the basis for estimated nucleated cell counts. Assay used: immunoSEQ multiplex PCR; TCRdb lists only in-frame clones, some missing. From that table come the V and J calls and clone size; the DNA was used to work out D and trimming. The sample has around 240,000 clones, roughly 84% seen once. Germline CDR1 and CDR2: GTSNPN and SVGIG (reference sequence). The CDR3 is made up of 15 amino acids. Trimming pared 0 bases from V and 4 bases from J, leaving 13 bases between.

The sequenced sample consisted of peripheral blood. The chain combines TRBV30 with TRBJ1-3; possibly TRBD1 for D (6 bases). The TCR was taken from a woman aged 40 to 55 who had recovered from COVID-19. CDR3 nucleotides: TGTGCCTGGAGTGTAGGACAGAGCCTAGGAAACACCATATATTTT. Translation: CAWSVGQSLGNTIYF. The variable domain in full, completed from reference TRBV30 and TRBJ1-3, reads SQTIHQWPATLVQPVGSPLSLECTVEGTSNPNLYWYRQAAGRGLQLLFYSVGIGQISSEVPQNLSASRPQDRQFILSSKKLLLSDSGFYLCAWSVGQSLGNTIYFGEGSWLTVV.